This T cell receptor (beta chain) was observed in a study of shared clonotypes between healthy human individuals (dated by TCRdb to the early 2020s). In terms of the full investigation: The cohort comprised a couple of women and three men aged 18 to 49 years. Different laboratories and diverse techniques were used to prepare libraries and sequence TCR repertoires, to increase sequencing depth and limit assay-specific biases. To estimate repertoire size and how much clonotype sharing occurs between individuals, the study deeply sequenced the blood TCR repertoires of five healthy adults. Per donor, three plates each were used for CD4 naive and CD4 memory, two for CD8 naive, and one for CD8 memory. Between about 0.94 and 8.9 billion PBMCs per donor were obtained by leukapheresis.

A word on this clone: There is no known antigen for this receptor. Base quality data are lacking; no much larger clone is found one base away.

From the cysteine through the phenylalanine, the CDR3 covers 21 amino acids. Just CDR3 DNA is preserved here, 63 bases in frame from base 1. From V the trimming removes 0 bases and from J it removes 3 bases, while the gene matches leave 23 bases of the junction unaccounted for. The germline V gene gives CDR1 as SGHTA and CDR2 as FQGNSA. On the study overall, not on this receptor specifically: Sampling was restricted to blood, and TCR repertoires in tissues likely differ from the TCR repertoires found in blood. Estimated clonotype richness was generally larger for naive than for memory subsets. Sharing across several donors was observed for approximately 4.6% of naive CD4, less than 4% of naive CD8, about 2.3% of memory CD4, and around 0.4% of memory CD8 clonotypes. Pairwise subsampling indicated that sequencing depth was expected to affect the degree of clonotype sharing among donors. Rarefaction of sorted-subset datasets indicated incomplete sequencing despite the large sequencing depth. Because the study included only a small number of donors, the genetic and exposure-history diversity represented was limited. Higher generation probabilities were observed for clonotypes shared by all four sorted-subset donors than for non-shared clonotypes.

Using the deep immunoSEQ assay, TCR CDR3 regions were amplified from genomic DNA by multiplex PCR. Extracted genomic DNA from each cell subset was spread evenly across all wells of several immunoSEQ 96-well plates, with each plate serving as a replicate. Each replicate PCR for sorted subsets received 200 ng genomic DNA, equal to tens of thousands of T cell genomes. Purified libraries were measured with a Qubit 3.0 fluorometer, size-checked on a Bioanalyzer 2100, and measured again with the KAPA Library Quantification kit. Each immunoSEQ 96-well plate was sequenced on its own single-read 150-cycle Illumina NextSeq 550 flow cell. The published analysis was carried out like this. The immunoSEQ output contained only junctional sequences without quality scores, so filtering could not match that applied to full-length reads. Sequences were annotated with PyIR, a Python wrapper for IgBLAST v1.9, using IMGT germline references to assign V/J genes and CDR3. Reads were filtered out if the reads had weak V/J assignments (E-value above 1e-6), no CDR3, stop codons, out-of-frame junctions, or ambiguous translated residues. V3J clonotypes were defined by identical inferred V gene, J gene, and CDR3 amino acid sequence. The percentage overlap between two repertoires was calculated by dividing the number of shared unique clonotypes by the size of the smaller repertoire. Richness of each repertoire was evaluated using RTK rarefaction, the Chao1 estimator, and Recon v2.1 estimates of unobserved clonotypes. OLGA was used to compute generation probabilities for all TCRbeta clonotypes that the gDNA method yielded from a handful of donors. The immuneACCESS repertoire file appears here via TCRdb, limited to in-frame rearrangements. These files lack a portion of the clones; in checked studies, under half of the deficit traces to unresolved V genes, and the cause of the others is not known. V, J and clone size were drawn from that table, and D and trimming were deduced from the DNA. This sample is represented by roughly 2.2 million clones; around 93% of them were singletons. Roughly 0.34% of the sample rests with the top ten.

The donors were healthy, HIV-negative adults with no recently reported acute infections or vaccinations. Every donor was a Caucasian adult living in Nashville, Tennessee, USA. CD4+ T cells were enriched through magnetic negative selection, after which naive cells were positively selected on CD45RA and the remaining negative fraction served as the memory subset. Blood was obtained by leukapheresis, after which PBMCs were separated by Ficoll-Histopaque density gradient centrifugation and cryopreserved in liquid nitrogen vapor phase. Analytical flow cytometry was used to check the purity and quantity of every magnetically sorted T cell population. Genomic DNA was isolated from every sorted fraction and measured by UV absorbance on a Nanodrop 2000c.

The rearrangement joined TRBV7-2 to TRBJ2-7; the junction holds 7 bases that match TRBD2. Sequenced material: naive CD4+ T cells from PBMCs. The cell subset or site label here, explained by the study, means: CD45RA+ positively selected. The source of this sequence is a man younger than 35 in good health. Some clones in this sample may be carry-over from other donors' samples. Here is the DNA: TGTGCCAGCAGCTTAGCCAACGGGTCTCTGCGGGTGGCGGGAGAGGGCTACGAGCAGTACTTC. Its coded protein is CASSLANGSLRVAGEGYEQYF.